Listed below are T cell receptor beta chains from one sample, sequenced in a study of T cell responses to AZD1222 COVID-19 vaccine. Data came from immunoSEQ multiplex PCR; TCRdb stores just in-frame clones and leaves some out. This table holds approximately 150,000 clones, roughly nine tenths found once. The specimen comprised peripheral blood, sampled 28 days after the second AZD1222 dose. Receptors were obtained from an adult who received the AZD1222 COVID-19 vaccine. Each CDR3 is given with its conserved first and last residue. Fields, in order: V gene, J gene, clone size, CDR3 protein. Clone size is shown for a subset of rows, as once, few, many or a class of expanded clone.

>TRBV10-3|TRBJ2-2|.
CAIKEAGVRPGAGELFF
>TRBV4-3|TRBJ2-1|.
CASSQGISGEQFF
>TRBV30|TRBJ1-5|.
CAWSLGDGNQPQHF
>TRBV6-1|TRBJ2-3|.
CASSDPSVSGADTQYF
>TRBV5-5|TRBJ2-3|once
CASSLADTPTDTQYF
>TRBV25-1|TRBJ1-1|.
CASSESPVEAFF
>TRBV30|TRBJ1-3|once
CAWSVGGTGGNTIYF
>TRBV19|TRBJ2-1|.
CASSIGAGANNEQFF
>TRBV2|TRBJ1-1|.
CASSWGRRTDTEAFF
>TRBV9|TRBJ2-1|.
CASSVEGASGYNEQFF
>TRBV7-2|TRBJ1-1|.
CASSLDRVTEAFF
>TRBV29-1|TRBJ2-7|.
CSAGRTNYEQYF
>TRBV19|TRBJ1-2|.
CASTLRTLYGYTF
>TRBV15|TRBJ1-1|.
CATSRVPLTSSRGAEAFF
>TRBV6-4|TRBJ2-1|medium-sized
CASSDRSSGEQFF
>TRBV11-3|TRBJ1-1|once
CASSMTGGNTEAFF
>TRBV18|TRBJ1-4|.
CASSPTGYREKLFF
>TRBV6-5|TRBJ1-1|.
CASSLNRVDNTEAFF
>TRBV27|TRBJ2-1|.
CASSPGLAGNNEQFF
>TRBV6-2/TRBV6-3|TRBJ1-4|.
CASSYSIGTASFNEKLFF
>TRBV25-1|TRBJ2-7|once
CASSEFGRREQYF
>TRBV5-4|TRBJ2-1|.
CASSLSRLGGSLDEQFF
>TRBV9|TRBJ2-5|.
CASSVGLAEETQYF
>TRBV10-3|TRBJ2-2|.
CAIRDNTGELFF
>TRBV25-1|TRBJ2-5|.
CASGSSQGVQETQYF
>TRBV18|TRBJ2-3|.
CASSLTAGGRTDTQYF
>TRBV5-4|TRBJ1-1|.
CASSSGRGDTEAFF
>TRBV30|TRBJ2-5|.
CAWSAGGLARRTGQETQYF
>TRBV18|TRBJ2-7|.
CASSAVEGDNEQYF
>TRBV29-1|TRBJ2-5|.
CSVLGVETQYF
>TRBV6-4|TRBJ2-3|.
CASSDSQGITDTQYF
>TRBV3-1/TRBV3-2|TRBJ2-7|.
CASSRRLEQYF
>TRBV12-2|TRBJ2-2|.
CASRPRTDLTSGSGELFF
>TRBV6-4|TRBJ2-7|.
CASSVGTGVYEQYF
>TRBV7-9|TRBJ1-2|.
CASTSLGGGFYGYTF
>TRBV3-1/TRBV3-2|TRBJ2-2|.
CASQRAADTGELFF
>TRBV29-1|TRBJ1-2|.
CSAQDREKIGYTF
>TRBV6-5|TRBJ1-4|.
CASSPGQGYGKLFF
>TRBV2|TRBJ1-1|.
CASSEALNTEAFF
>TRBV25-1|TRBJ1-2|.
CASSEFGDHYGYTF
>TRBV7-7|TRBJ2-5|.
CASSRVSPPRAAQYF
>TRBV7-6|TRBJ1-4|.
CASSARQEKLFF